This T cell receptor beta chain was captured by sequencing in a study of cytomegalovirus exposure and HLA in healthy donors (dated by TCRdb to about 2017). About the study as a whole: An earlier analysis of several hundred of the donors reported more than 250 Gb of sequence data and 117 million unique TCR beta sequences from 150 million to 200 million T cells. An early release covering 550 to 650 HLA-typed donors comprised about 300 gigabases of sequencing data and around 85 million unique TCR sequences. The genetic ancestry cluster associated with self-reported Caucasian donors included roughly 84% of the roughly 400 genotyped donors. The study aimed to test whether signatures of past pathogen exposure could be identified by cataloging public T cell receptors. The T cell repertoires of 666 subjects were profiled by immunosequencing and related to cytomegalovirus serostatus. Besides the first cohort of around 700 subjects, a separate validation cohort made up of 120 or so different subjects was used. To predict cytomegalovirus infection status, the study brought together high-throughput TCR immunosequencing, statistical association of individual TCRs with disease status, and machine learning. A later analysis re-analyzed previously published TCR beta repertoires from hundreds of donors and added high-resolution HLA genotyping to study TCR occurrence patterns. Rather than using new phenotypic data, the later analysis identified candidate immune exposures from TCR beta sequences and from how often those sequences occurred across donors. An earlier analysis of around 540 of the donors applied high-throughput TCR beta sequencing to assess whether each TCR beta V gene segment acted as functional or pseudogenic. Donor age, sex, ethnicity and CMV serostatus were collected together with the repertoire data. In a later genetic analysis, genome-wide SNP genotypes for about three fifths of the roughly 670 donors were used, and that subset was treated as a discovery cohort. Every repertoire in the discovery cohort had been generated on one and the same sequencing platform. HLA typing included class I and class II loci at four-digit resolution. The number of typed donors differed by locus: about 620-640 for A, B, C, DRB1 and DQB1; approximately 540 for DQA1; some 610 for DPA1; and about 470 for DPB1. Because of strong linkage in the cohort, roughly five DR-DQ haplotypes were treated as single units for association and clustering. Across some 400 genotyped donors of the cohort, an average of about 240,000 unique TCR beta nucleotide sequences per donor were sequenced, and approximately 19% of those sequences were non-productive.

Points on this clone: The specificity of this receptor is unknown. No qualities accompany the bases; no much larger clone lies one base away.

Library construction relied on the immunoSEQ multiplex PCR assay. For the multiplex PCR, a mixture combining 60 forward primers for TCR Vbeta segments and 13 reverse primers for TCR Jbeta segments was used. The CDR3 region of rearranged TCR beta genes was amplified from genomic DNA with a multiplex PCR assay. The Illumina HiSeq System was used to sequence the amplified TCR beta libraries as 87-base-pair reads. On the study's bioinformatics: Across the roughly 670 repertoires, a later analysis counted 60 million to 90 million unique TCR beta chains, some 11 million of which were shared by at least two donors. Raw reads were error-corrected and collapsed into unique sequences by a nearest-neighbor algorithm in which closely related sequences were merged to remove PCR and sequencing errors. Alignment of CDR3 sequences to IMGT reference sequences was used to assign V, D and J gene segments. For a sequence to be retained, a match of at least six nucleotides to both a V gene segment and a J gene segment was required. Rearrangements were called productive when the CDR3 lacked stop codons and stayed in frame with V and J; all others were non-productive. CDR3 was defined by IMGT convention, running from the second conserved V-encoded cysteine to the conserved J-encoded phenylalanine. The earlier analysis of about 610 of the donors excluded any sequence lacking an unambiguous match to a single V gene segment. An earlier analysis of 450 to 650 of the donors called V segments functional above 56.7% productive rearrangements and segregating when the between-donor standard deviation exceeded 5%. A statistical classification framework was built to diagnose cytomegalovirus status from the catalog of TCR beta chain sequences. V and J gene assignment, in a later analysis, came from comparing TCR nucleotide sequences with IMGT/GENE-DB human TR gene sequences. The TCRdist pipeline was used in a later analysis to assign CDR3 sequences and most-parsimonious VDJ recombination scenarios. In a later analysis, every TCR beta chain was defined by the combination of its CDR3 amino acid sequence and its V-gene family, and reads without a unique V-gene family were dropped. As a way to deal with suspected cross-contamination and a sequencing artifact, a later analysis dropped nearly 600 nucleotide sequences that were highly shared and had low generation probability. In a later analysis, a clonal expansion index was calculated for each public chain from normalized within-repertoire ranks of inferred template counts. Generation probabilities in a later analysis came from a VDJ recombination model fitted to out-of-frame rearrangements, and those results were checked against IGoR. A later analysis scored TCR-TCR, TCR-HLA and TCR-CMV co-occurrence with hypergeometric tests, applying a repertoire-size bias correction to TCR pairs. To estimate false discovery rates, a later analysis permuted the HLA or CMV assignments 20 times. In a later analysis, co-occurring TCRs were grouped using DBSCAN, and TCRdist sequence similarity was added for clustering within HLA-allele-positive subsets. Repertoires with fewer than 30,000 or more than 120,000 public chains were left out of co-occurrence clustering, as were roughly five repertoires with anomalous nucleotide sharing. What TCRdb holds here is the immuneACCESS table cut down to in-frame rearrangements. Part of the clones is not present; checked against another copy, under half of the missing clones reflect an unresolved V gene, and the others are unexplained. V and J calls and clone size are as listed in that table; D and trimming were resolved from the DNA. Recorded for this sample are approximately 130,000 clones; roughly three quarters of them occurred a single time. The ten largest make up approximately 1.8% of the sample.

General findings and caveats noted by the study authors: According to a later analysis, parvovirus B19, influenza, CMV and Epstein-Barr virus appeared linked to several top co-occurrence clusters. Most TCR sequences were seen in very few donors, while some public TCRs were found in many individuals. The authors suggested that the approach could potentially be generalized to other disease states and immunological phenotypes. In a later analysis, TCR association rates were found to vary across HLA loci, with the most associated TCRs seen for DRB1 alleles and the fewest for HLA-C alleles. Compared with equally common non-associated chains, HLA-associated TCR beta chains in a later analysis were more clonally expanded and had lower generation probabilities. When HLA alleles, especially DR and DQ, strongly co-occurred, TCR associations were difficult to assign to individual alleles. Specific HLA alleles were associated with 15,000 to 20,000 TCR beta sequences at a false discovery rate of 0.05 in a later analysis. According to a later genetic analysis, donors in an Asian-associated ancestry cluster had fewer N-insertions in productive TCRs than the approximately 690-donor mean. A group of highly shared sequence variants was considered likely to be a technical artifact of the sequencing pipeline. The presence/absence analyses assumed that sequencing depth was roughly uniform across donors, and that assumption may not be true. In both the original and validation cohorts, the classifier was reported to diagnose cytomegalovirus status with high specificity and sensitivity. Three of the identified cytomegalovirus-associated TCR beta chains were confirmed in vitro to be specific for cytomegalovirus antigens. The study listed over 150 TCR beta chains as associated with cytomegalovirus. Correlated functional status among segregating V segments might reflect linkage disequilibrium, but an unknown experimental factor could not be ruled out. Because counts were too low, around 18 rarely observed V segments, including chromosome 9 orphons, were left out of the earlier analysis of about 620 of the donors. In a later genetic analysis, a missense DCLRE1C variant was associated with V-gene and J-gene trimming of TCR beta chains, and the association was replicated in an independent cohort. CMV serostatus was the only immune exposure information available for the cohort. A further reported finding was that TCR beta sequences accurately predicted the HLA-A and HLA-B alleles for most subjects in the first cohort. HLA typing was unavailable for some donors at each locus, so association tests used only the typed subset. In a later analysis, most CMV-associated TCR beta chains were found to appear HLA-restricted, with HLA associations seemingly driven largely by CMV exposure. In an earlier analysis of approximately 590 of the donors, most TCR beta V segments were observed in productive rearrangements about 87% or about 30% of the time, broadly matching IMGT annotations. Because the 87-base-pair reads could not distinguish some IMGT-functional V segments, including TRBV6-2 and TRBV6-3, those segments were excluded. This cohort had only TCR beta chains sequenced, and the lack of alpha or paired-chain data limited which features could be detected.

The cohort was made up of 650 to 700 healthy bone marrow donors. All cohort members were sampled while nominally healthy, although unrecorded immune exposures were likely present. The donor tested CMV seronegative and was one of the 352 seronegative cohort members. Every donor gave a peripheral blood sample, and the peripheral blood mononuclear cells from that sample were used for TCR beta sequencing. The Qiagen DNeasy Blood Extraction Kit was used to extract genomic DNA from the blood cell samples. CDR1 LNHDA and CDR2 SQIVND were looked up in the germline V gene (reference sequence). The CDR3 measures 12 amino acids from cysteine to phenylalanine. Only the CDR3 DNA is retained, 36 bases long and in frame from the first base. The V end loses 5 bases and the J end loses 9 bases, and a stretch of 14 bases separates them.

The sample comprised PBMCs. This TCR derives from a woman aged 35 to 49 in good health and CMV-seronegative. The rearranged segments are TRBV19 and TRBJ2-7; the D gene identity is not certain. The CDR3 has the sequence CASSQVSNRQYF. The DNA is as follows: TGTGCCAGTAGTCAGGTTTCCAACCGGCAGTACTTC.